These T cell receptor beta chains were read from a single sample in a study of blood T cells in healthy people across ages. TCRdb passed the 5' RACE reads through MiXCR, listing each CDR3 protein once. The sample records roughly 700,000 distinct CDR3 sequences, 45% to 50% being singletons. Sequenced: blood. The source is a woman in her fifties or sixties in good health. CDR3s include the opening cysteine and the closing phenylalanine or tryptophan.

CDR3 length	V gene	J gene	CDR3 protein
14	TRBV20-1	TRBJ2-7	CSASPDREPYEQYF
15	TRBV6-2/TRBV6-3	TRBJ2-7	CASRPVDRGTYEQYF
14	TRBV7-9	TRBJ2-5	CASSENRAQETQYF
16	TRBV4-2	TRBJ2-7	CASSQVVTSGGYEQYF
15	TRBV7-9	TRBJ2-2	CASSLSPLATGELFF
17	TRBV5-1	TRBJ2-1	CASSWGPTGGDYNEQFF
17	TRBV18	TRBJ2-3	CASSPPRGKPDTDTQYF
12	TRBV12-3/TRBV12-4	TRBJ1-4	CASSFRAPKLFF
16	TRBV4-2	TRBJ2-5	CASSQTGTALQETQYF
15	TRBV7-2	TRBJ2-7	CASSLVVQRTYEQYF
13	TRBV20-1	TRBJ2-5	CSARDRDEETQYF
15	TRBV12-3/TRBV12-4	TRBJ2-3	CASSPGTGSTDTQYF
13	TRBV6-2/TRBV6-3	TRBJ2-3	CASGGIATDTQYF
15	TRBV28	TRBJ2-7	CASSSSSGRGYEQYF